The sequence of this TCR beta chain was determined in a study of T cells in localized non-small cell lung cancer (dated by TCRdb to the early 2020s). For context, the study as a whole: The study examined T cell repertoires in under 300 patients with early-stage NSCLC and compared tumors with uninvolved tumor-adjacent lungs. NSCLC patients had a mean age of approximately 70 years, and 129 were male and about 110 female. The cohort comprised around 250 treatment-naïve NSCLC patients with resected, localized lung tumors. Results the study describes overall, beyond this receptor: Uninvolved tumor-adjacent lung showed the highest T cell clonality, higher than tumor, which suggests more focused antigenic responses in the uninvolved tumor-adjacent lung. Of the top 100 tumor clones, a median of 57 were detected in paired uninvolved adjacent lung; about 28 were also among that lung's top 100. Because multi-region sequencing of the tumors was not done, intratumor heterogeneity could not be ruled out. Because of the exploratory design, TCR variables were selected using unadjusted p-values without false-discovery rate correction. Higher T cell density in blood was associated with longer overall survival, whereas higher clonality in adjacent lung was associated with shorter survival.

The immunoSEQ Assay was used to sequence TCR beta CDR3 regions from DNA. The original methods were these. T cell density was computed as TCR beta template counts normalized to usable DNA estimated by amplifying housekeeping genes. Richness was estimated with the preseqR package, extrapolating to 400,000 templates for PBMC samples and 120,000 templates for tissue samples. Clonality was defined as one minus Pielou's evenness. Differential abundance testing on productive amino-acid clonotypes, with a minimum total count of 5 and an alpha of 0.1, was used to identify tissue-enriched TCRs. The Jaccard Index and the Morisita Overlap Index were used to quantify repertoire overlap between compartments. TCR beta CDR3s were clustered by GLIPH together with public tetramer-defined viral CDR3s, and at least three viral sequences plus V-gene enrichment were required for viral motifs. Sourced from immuneACCESS, this table was stored by TCRdb with only in-frame sequences that have V and J called. A share of the clones is absent; for the studies checked, an unresolved V gene accounts for under half, and the remainder has no known explanation. That table gives V, J and clone size, and the DNA gave D and trimming. This sample gives approximately 20,000 clones in total; around 83% of them show up just once. The leading ten clones occupy about 4.5% of the sample.

At diagnosis, peripheral blood, uninvolved tumor-adjacent lung and tumor were collected and were preserved as a mix of fresh-frozen and FFPE material. For TCR repertoire profiling, blood samples were analyzed in the form of peripheral blood mononuclear cells. A note on this clone: No antigen is known for it. Base qualities are not at hand, and no much larger clone is one base apart.

From a lookup of the germline V gene (reference sequence), CDR1 and CDR2 are LNHNV and YYDKDF. V is pruned by 5 bases and J by 5 bases, leaving 13 bases of the junction without a gene match. From cysteine to phenylalanine, the CDR3 is 16 amino acids long. The kept DNA is CDR3 alone, 48 bases in frame from the first base. The chain employs TRBV15 and TRBJ2-7; the central 9 bases match TRBD1. The receptor comes from a man aged 35-69 years with stage I lung adenocarcinoma. Material: peripheral blood, obtained before any cancer treatment. The CDR3 region has the sequence CATSGIQGAREDEQYF. The nucleotide sequence is given as TGTGCCACCAGCGGGATACAGGGGGCGAGGGAGGACGAGCAGTACTTC.